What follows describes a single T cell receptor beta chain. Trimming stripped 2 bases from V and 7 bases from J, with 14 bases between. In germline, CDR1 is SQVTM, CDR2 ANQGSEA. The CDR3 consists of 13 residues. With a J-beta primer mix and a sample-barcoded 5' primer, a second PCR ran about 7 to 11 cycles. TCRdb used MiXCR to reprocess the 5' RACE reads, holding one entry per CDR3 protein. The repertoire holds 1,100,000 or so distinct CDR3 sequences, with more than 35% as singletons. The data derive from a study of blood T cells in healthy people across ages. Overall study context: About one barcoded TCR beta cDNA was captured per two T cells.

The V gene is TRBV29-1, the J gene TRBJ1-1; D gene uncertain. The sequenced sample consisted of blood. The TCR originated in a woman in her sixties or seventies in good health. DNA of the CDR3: TGCAGCGTTGAAAGTGGGATAGGCAGTGAAGCTTTCTTT. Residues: CSVESGIGSEAFF.